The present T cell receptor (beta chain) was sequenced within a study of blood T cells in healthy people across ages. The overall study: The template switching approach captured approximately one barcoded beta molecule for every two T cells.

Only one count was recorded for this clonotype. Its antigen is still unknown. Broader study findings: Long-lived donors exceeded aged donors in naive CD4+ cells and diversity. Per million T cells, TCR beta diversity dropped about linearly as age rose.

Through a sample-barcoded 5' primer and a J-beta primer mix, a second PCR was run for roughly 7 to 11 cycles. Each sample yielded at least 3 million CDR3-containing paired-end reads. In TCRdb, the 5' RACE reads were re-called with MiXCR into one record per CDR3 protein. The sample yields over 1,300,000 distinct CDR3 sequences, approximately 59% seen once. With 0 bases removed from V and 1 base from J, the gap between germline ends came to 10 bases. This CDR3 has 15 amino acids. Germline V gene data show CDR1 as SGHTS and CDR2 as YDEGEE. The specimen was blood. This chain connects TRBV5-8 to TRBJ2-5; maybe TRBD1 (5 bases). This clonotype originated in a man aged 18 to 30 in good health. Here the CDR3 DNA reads TGTGCCAGCAGCTTGGGGACATTAACCCAAGAGACCCAGTACTTC. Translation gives CASSLGTLTQETQYF.